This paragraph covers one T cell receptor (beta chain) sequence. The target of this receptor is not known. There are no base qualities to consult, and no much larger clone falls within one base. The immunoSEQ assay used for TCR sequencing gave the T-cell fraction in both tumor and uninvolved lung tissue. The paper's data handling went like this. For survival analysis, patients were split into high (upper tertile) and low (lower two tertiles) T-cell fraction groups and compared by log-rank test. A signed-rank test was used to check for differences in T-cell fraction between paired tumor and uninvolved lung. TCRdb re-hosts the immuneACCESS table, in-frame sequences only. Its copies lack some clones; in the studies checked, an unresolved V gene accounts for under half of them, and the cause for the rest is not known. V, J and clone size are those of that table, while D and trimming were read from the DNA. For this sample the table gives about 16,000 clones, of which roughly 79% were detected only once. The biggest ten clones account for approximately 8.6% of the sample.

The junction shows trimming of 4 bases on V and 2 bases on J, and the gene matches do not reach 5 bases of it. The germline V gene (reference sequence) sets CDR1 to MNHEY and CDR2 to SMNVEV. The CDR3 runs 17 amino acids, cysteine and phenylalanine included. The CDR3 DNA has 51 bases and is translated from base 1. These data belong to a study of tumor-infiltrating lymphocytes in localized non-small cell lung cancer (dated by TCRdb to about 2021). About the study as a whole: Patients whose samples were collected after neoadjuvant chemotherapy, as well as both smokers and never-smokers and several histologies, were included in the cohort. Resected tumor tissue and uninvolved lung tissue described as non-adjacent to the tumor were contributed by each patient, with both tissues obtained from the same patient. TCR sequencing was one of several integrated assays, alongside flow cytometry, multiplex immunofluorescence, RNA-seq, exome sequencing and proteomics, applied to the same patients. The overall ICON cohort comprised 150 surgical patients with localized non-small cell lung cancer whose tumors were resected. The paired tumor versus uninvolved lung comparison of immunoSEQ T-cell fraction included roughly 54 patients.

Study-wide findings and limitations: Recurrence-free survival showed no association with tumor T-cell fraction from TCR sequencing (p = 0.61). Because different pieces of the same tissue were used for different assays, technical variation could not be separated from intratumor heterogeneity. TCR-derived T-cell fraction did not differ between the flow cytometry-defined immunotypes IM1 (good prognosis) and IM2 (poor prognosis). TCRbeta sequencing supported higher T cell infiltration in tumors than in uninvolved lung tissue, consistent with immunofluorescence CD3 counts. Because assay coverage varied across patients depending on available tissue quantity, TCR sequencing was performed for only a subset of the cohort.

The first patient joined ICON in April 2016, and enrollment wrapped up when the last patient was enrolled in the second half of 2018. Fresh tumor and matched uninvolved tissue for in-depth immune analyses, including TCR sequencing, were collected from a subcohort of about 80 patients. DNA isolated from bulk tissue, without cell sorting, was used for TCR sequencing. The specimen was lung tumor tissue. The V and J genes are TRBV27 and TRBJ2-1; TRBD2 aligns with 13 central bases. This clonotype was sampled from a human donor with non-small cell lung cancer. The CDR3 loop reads CASSSGLAGAPYNEQFF. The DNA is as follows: TGTGCCAGCAGTTCCGGACTAGCGGGAGCCCCCTACAATGAGCAGTTCTTC.